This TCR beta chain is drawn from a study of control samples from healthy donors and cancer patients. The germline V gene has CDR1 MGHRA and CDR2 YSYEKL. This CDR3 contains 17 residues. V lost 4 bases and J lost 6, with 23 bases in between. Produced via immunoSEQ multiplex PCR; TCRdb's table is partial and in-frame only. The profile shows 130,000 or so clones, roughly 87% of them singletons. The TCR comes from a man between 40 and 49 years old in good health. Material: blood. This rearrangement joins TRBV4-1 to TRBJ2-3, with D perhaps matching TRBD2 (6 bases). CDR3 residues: CASSLTYGAGIGDTQYF. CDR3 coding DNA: TGCGCCAGCAGCCTCACCTACGGGGCGGGGATAGGGGATACGCAGTATTTT.